This T cell receptor beta chain was recovered during a study of early stage breast cancer tumors. Germline loops: CDR1 SGHDT, CDR2 YYEEEE. V shed 0 bases, J shed 0 bases, and the junction held 10 bases outside the gene matches. CDR3 size: 19 residues. The table came from immunoSEQ multiplex PCR; TCRdb's copy has only in-frame clones and leaves some out. The sample has roughly 20,000 clones; around 82% are singletons. The TCR sequence derives from a person aged 65-85 years with breast cancer. V gene TRBV5-6 combines with J gene TRBJ2-1; 9 nucleotides match TRBD2. The material sequenced was blood. CDR3 DNA: TGTGCCAGCAGCTTGGCCCGGCTAGCGGGGCCTAGCTCCTACAATGAGCAGTTCTTC. Translating it yields CASSLARLAGPSSYNEQFF.